Only a few counts were recorded for the clone carrying this T cell receptor beta chain. Its specificity is not known. The data are from a study of T cells after yellow fever vaccination. About the research overall: Preparing low-cell-number fractions relied on SMART-Seq v4 Ultra Low Input.

Conversion of TCR transcripts into cDNA relied on 5'RACE template switching, which added a universal primer site and UMIs. One entry per CDR3 protein, called by TCRdb with MiXCR from the 5' RACE reads. The sample contains roughly 310,000 distinct CDR3 sequences, over 8% of which appear only once. Findings of the study overall: Some clonotypes, a small share, were shared between CD4 and CD8 compartments. Most primary-vaccination clones reappeared after the booster (less than 98% CD4, approximately 88% CD8).

The V segment lost 3 bases and the J segment 3 bases; nucleotides outside the gene matches: 5. The CDR3 extends over 15 amino acids. CDR1 is KGHSH and CDR2 is LQKENI in the germline V gene. The rearrangement joins TRBV18 to TRBJ2-7; TRBD2 agrees at 10 bases. The sequence derives from a man younger than 30 who received the YFV17D yellow fever vaccine. Sequencing used PBMCs, obtained on the day of the first yellow fever vaccination. This CDR3 is CASSPIAGGNYEQYF. CDR3 nucleotide sequence: TGTGCCAGCTCACCTATAGCGGGGGGAAACTACGAGCAGTACTTC.